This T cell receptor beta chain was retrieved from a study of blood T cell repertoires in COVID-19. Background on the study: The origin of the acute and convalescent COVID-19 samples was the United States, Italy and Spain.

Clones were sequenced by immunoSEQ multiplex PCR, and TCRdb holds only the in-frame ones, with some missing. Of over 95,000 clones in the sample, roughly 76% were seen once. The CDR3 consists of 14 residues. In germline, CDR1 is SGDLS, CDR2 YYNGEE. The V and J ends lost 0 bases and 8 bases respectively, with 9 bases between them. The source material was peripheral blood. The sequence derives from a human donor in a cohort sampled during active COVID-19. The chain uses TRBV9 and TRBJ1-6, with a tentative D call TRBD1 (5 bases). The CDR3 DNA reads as TGTGCCAGCAGCGTAGCAGGGAAGGATTCACCCCTCCACTTT. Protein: CASSVAGKDSPLHF.